The present T cell receptor beta chain was sequenced within a study of blood T cell repertoires in COVID-19. Turning to the study itself: COVID-19 samples collected from the United States, Italy and Spain covered acute and convalescent phases. T cells, B-cell-depleted T cells, or PBMCs supplied cDNA or gDNA.

V gave up 4 bases and J gave up 7 bases, with 14 bases separating them. Germline CDR1 SGHRS, CDR2 YFSETQ. The CDR3 contains 13 residues. Per the authors' pipeline: Estimation of nucleated cell counts relied on the amplification of reference gene primers. Assay: immunoSEQ multiplex PCR; the TCRdb copy retains only in-frame clones and omits some. Clone size and the V and J calls come from that table; the DNA yielded D and trimming. The table records about 140,000 clones, 76% of them present only once. Sequenced material: peripheral blood. This clonotype was sampled from an elderly woman with active or convalescent COVID-19. The V call is TRBV5-1, the J call TRBJ1-2; D is unresolved. CDR3 protein: CASSVDGERGYTF. The CDR3 region has the DNA TGCGCCAGCAGCGTCGACGGGGAACGTGGCTACACCTTC.